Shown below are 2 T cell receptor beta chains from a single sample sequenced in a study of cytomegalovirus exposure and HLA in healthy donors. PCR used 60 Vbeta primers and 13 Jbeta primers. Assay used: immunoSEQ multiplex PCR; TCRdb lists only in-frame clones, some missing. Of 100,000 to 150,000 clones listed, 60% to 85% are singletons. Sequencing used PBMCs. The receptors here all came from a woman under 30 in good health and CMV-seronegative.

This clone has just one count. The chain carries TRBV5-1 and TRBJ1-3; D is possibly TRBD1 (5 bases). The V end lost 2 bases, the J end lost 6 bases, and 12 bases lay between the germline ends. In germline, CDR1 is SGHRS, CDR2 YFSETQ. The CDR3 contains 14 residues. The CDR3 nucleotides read TGCGCCAGCAGCTTATCTGGGGCAGAAAACACCATATATTTT. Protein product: CASSLSGAENTIYF. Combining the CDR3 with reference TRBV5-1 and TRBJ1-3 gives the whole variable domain KAGVTQTPRYLIKTRGQQVTLSCSPISGHRSVSWYQQTPGQGLQFLFEYFSETQRNKGNFPGRFSGRQFSNSRSEMNVSTLELGDSALYLCASSLSGAENTIYFGEGSWLTVV.

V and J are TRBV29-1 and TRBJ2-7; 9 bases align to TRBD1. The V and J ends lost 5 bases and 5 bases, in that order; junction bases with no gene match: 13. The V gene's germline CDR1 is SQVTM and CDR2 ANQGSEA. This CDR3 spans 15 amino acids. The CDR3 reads CSVQLPGQGFHEQYF. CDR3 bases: TGCAGCGTTCAGCTACCGGGACAGGGTTTCCACGAGCAGTACTTC.